This TCR beta chain was identified during a study of somatic mutations in cytotoxic T cells in rheumatoid arthritis. Generated by immunoSEQ multiplex PCR, the TCRdb table keeps only in-frame clones and is missing some. This sample carries about 30,000 clones, around 83% of them seen once, and the ten largest clones take more than 6.5%. The CDR3 is made up of 14 amino acids. Per germline, CDR1 SGHVS and CDR2 FNYEAQ. Trimming shortened V by 2 bases and J by 4 bases, and 11 bases separated the two germline ends. This rearrangement joins TRBV7-6 to TRBJ2-5; the D gene could be TRBD1 or TRBD2 (5 bases each). The clonotype was recovered from an adult with rheumatoid arthritis. The sample consisted of CD8+ T cells sorted from blood. CDR3 nucleotide sequence: TGTGCCAGCAGCTTATCAGAGGGGCGAGAGACCCAGTACTTC. It codes for CASSLSEGRETQYF.